These 32 T cell receptor beta chains were all obtained from the same sample, sequenced in a study of CXCR3-negative and CXCR3-positive naive CD8 T cells. The TRB libraries of cDNA were built by UMI-labeled 5' RACE. TCRdb re-called the 5' RACE reads; every CDR3 protein appears as one record, without DNA. The sample data list around 81,000 distinct CDR3 sequences. The material sequenced was naive CXCR3- CD8+ T cells from blood. Subset of the sample: CD45RO-CCR7+CD27+CD95- naive CD8+ T cells lacking CXCR3 (TNR3-). All receptors come from a human donor in good health. Some clones in this sample may be carry-over from other donors' samples.

The gene calls are TRBV3-1 and TRBJ2-1; there is no DNA to check the TCRdb D call of TRBD1. The CDR3 runs to 15 residues. From germline, CDR1 is LGHDT and CDR2 YNNKEL (reference sequence). The CDR3 sequence: CASSQDPGGYNEQFF.

The gene calls are TRBV21-1 and TRBJ2-7; TCRdb reports TRBD2, a call that lacks DNA to check it against. TRBV21-1 is recorded as a pseudogene. CDR3 length equals 19 residues. CDR3 loop: CASSKCRPAGGLKTYEQYF.

V usage is TRBV12-3 or TRBV12-4 and J usage is TRBJ1-1. CDR3 length equals 15 residues. Here the CDR3 reads CASSLIPSMNTEAFF.

The V gene is TRBV7-9, the J gene TRBJ2-7; TCRdb gives TRBD1 as the D gene, but with no DNA this cannot be confirmed. CDR3 length: 13 amino acids. Germline assignment: CDR1 SEHNR and CDR2 FQNEAQ (reference sequence). CDR3 in amino acids: CASSPEGTYEQYF.

This chain uses TRBV29-1 with TRBJ2-1; the TRBD2 assignment by TCRdb is unverifiable without DNA. Germline-derived CDR1 and CDR2 are SQVTM and ANQGSEA. The CDR3 is made up of 14 amino acids. CDR3 protein: CSVESFSGGNEQFF.

The chain joins TRBV7-2 to TRBJ2-5; no DNA is available, so the TRBD2 call from TCRdb remains unchecked. The germline V gene has CDR1 SGHTA and CDR2 FQGNSA. The CDR3 has 17 amino acids. CDR3 sequence reads: CASSRSLRRRGGETQYF.

The chain employs TRBV29-1 and TRBJ1-2. CDR3 length: 14 amino acids. CDR1 is SQVTM and CDR2 is ANQGSEA in the germline V gene. CDR3 protein: CSVGLGPYSGGYTF.

The chain joins TRBV7-6 to TRBJ2-1; the TCRdb D gene call, TRBD1, has no DNA to confirm it. The germline gives CDR1 SGHVS, CDR2 FNYEAQ. The CDR3 contains 12 residues. The CDR3 region is CASSRPRGEQFF.

The chain combines TRBV30 with TRBJ2-2; lacking DNA, the TRBD1 call made by TCRdb goes unchecked. The CDR3 has 14 residues. From germline, CDR1 is GTSNPN and CDR2 SVGIG (reference sequence). CDR3 loop: CAWTPGPGTGELFF. The full variable domain, in which reference TRBV30 and TRBJ2-2 provide the parts outside the CDR3, is SQTIHQWPATLVQPVGSPLSLECTVEGTSNPNLYWYRQAAGRGLQLLFYSVGIGQISSEVPQNLSASRPQDRQFILSSKKLLLSDSGFYLCAWTPGPGTGELFFGEGSRLTVL.

The chain uses TRBV29-1 and TRBJ2-7. The CDR3 has 12 amino acids. Germline CDR1 and CDR2: SQVTM and ANQGSEA. This CDR3 reads CSVVPSSYEQYF.

The rearrangement links TRBV7-9 to TRBJ2-5; with no DNA, the TCRdb D assignment of TRBD1 cannot be verified. The CDR3 length is 16 residues. Looked up from germline, CDR1 is SEHNR and CDR2 is FQNEAQ (reference sequence). This chain's CDR3 is CASSYIPRDKRETQYF.

The CDR3 here is CASSPRETGSHEQFF. J is TRBJ2-1 and V is TRBV6-4; as DNA is missing, the TRBD1 call by TCRdb cannot be tested. Germline V gene sequence: CDR1 MRHNA, CDR2 SNTAGT. This CDR3 comprises 15 residues.

The chain carries TRBV6-5 and TRBJ2-1; TCRdb indicates TRBD2, and absent DNA this call remains unverified. The germline V gene has CDR1 MNHEY and CDR2 SVGAGI. The CDR3 runs 16 residues. CDR3 amino acids: CASSYGRESSYNEQFF.

The rearrangement joins TRBV7-6 to TRBJ2-7; TCRdb lists TRBD2, though no DNA is available to test this call. In germline, CDR1 is SGHVS, CDR2 FNYEAQ. The CDR3 covers 15 residues. The chain's CDR3 is CASSRSGTPLGEQYF.

The V gene is TRBV4-3, the J gene TRBJ2-1; TCRdb's D call, TRBD2, is unchecked because there is no DNA. The CDR3 is 13 residues long. Germline V gives CDR1 LGHNA, CDR2 YSLEER. CDR3 region: CASSQDAGNEQFF.

The chain employs TRBV29-1 and TRBJ2-5; TCRdb's D call, TRBD1, is unchecked because there is no DNA. This CDR3 spans 16 amino acids. Germline V CDR1 and CDR2: SQVTM, ANQGSEA. The chain's CDR3 is CSVDTRGEGNWETQYF. Variable domain in full (rest from reference TRBV29-1 and TRBJ2-5): SAVISQKPSRDICQRGTSLTIQCQVDSQVTMMFWYRQQPGQSLTLIATANQGSEATYESGFVIDKFPISRPNLTFSTLTVSNMSPEDSSIYLCSVDTRGEGNWETQYFGPGTRLLVL.

The chain carries TRBV7-3 and TRBJ2-7; absent DNA, TCRdb's TRBD1 call cannot be checked. From germline, CDR1 is SGHTA and CDR2 FQGTGA. The CDR3 sequence is 14 residues long. The CDR3 loop reads CASSSPRASYEQYF. Full variable domain (rest looked up from reference TRBV7-3 and TRBJ2-7): GAGVSQTPSNKVTEKGKYVELRCDPISGHTALYWYRQSLGQGPEFLIYFQGTGAADDSGLPNDRFFAVRPEGSVSTLKIQRTERGDSAVYLCASSSPRASYEQYFGPGTRLTVT.

This chain's CDR3 is CSTTGTGLSGYTF. V is TRBV29-1 and J is TRBJ1-2; the TCRdb call, TRBD1, lacks DNA for checking. Germline-derived CDR1 and CDR2 are SQVTM and ANQGSEA. The CDR3 is 13 amino acids.

J is TRBJ2-7 and V is TRBV14. Germline CDR1 SGHDN, CDR2 FVKESK. The CDR3 extends over 14 amino acids. CDR3 loop: CASSHPLTGSEQYF.

The gene calls are TRBV21-1 and TRBJ1-2; TCRdb's D gene call, TRBD1, goes unchecked for lack of DNA. TRBV21-1 constitutes a pseudogene. The CDR3 is made up of 16 amino acids. Here the CDR3 reads CASSKTGTGILYGYTF.

The chain joins TRBV12-3 or TRBV12-4 to TRBJ2-5; TCRdb's D call, TRBD1, is unchecked because there is no DNA. The CDR3 has 15 amino acids. The CDR3 reads CASSPPGRGLETQYF.

The J gene is TRBJ2-7, the V gene TRBV7-9; TCRdb reports TRBD2, a call that lacks DNA to check it against. Germline-derived CDR1 and CDR2 are SEHNR and FQNEAQ (reference sequence). This CDR3 is built from 14 residues. The CDR3 sequence: CASSSGLATYEQYF. Full variable domain (outside the CDR3, taken from reference TRBV7-9 and TRBJ2-7): DTGVSQNPRHKITKRGQNVTFRCDPISEHNRLYWYRQTLGQGPEFLTYFQNEAQLEKSRLLSDRFSAERPKGSFSTLEIQRTEQGDSAMYLCASSSGLATYEQYFGPGTRLTVT.

By frequency, this clonotype is medium-sized. This chain connects TRBV7-3 to TRBJ1-1. This CDR3 comprises 15 residues. Germline-derived CDR1 and CDR2 are SGHTA and FQGTGA. This chain's CDR3 is CASSFLRRGATEAFF. Together with reference TRBV7-3 and TRBJ1-1, the CDR3 gives the full variable domain: GAGVSQTPSNKVTEKGKYVELRCDPISGHTALYWYRQSLGQGPEFLIYFQGTGAADDSGLPNDRFFAVRPEGSVSTLKIQRTERGDSAVYLCASSFLRRGATEAFFGQGTRLTVV.

The rearrangement uses TRBV4-2 and TRBJ2-3; TCRdb reports TRBD2, a call that lacks DNA to check it against. The CDR3 has 11 residues. Germline CDR1 reads LGHNA; CDR2 reads YNFKEQ. CDR3: CASRGGDTQYF.

This chain's CDR3 is CSAKSLSYEQYF. The chain combines TRBV20-1 with TRBJ2-7. Germline values: CDR1 DFQATT, CDR2 SNEGSKA (reference sequence). This CDR3 is built from 12 residues.

The chain links TRBV27 to TRBJ2-5; the D call of TRBD1 rests on TCRdb alone, since no DNA is present to check it. The germline gives CDR1 MNHEY, CDR2 SMNVEV (reference sequence). The CDR3 contains 13 residues. The chain's CDR3 is CASRDGPLETQYF.

The chain couples TRBV15 to TRBJ2-7; with no DNA, the TCRdb D assignment of TRBD2 cannot be verified. Germline CDR1 is LNHNV and CDR2 is YYDKDF (reference sequence). The CDR3 runs 15 residues. Here the CDR3 reads CATSISGGSLYEQYF. The whole variable domain, filled in from reference TRBV15 and TRBJ2-7, reads DAMVIQNPRYQVTQFGKPVTLSCSQTLNHNVMYWYQQKSSQAPKLLFHYYDKDFNNEADTPDNFQSRRPNTSFCFLDIRSPGLGDTAMYLCATSISGGSLYEQYFGPGTRLTVT.

The V gene is TRBV19, the J gene TRBJ2-2. The CDR3 covers 15 residues. The germline V gene has CDR1 LNHDA and CDR2 SQIVND (reference sequence). CDR3 region: CASSVGRYFTGELFF.

CDR3 region: CASIPGETEAFF. This chain connects TRBV19 to TRBJ1-1; TCRdb outputs TRBD1, but without DNA this stays unchecked. CDR3 size: 12 residues. CDR1 is LNHDA, CDR2 SQIVND, per germline (reference sequence).

The chain joins TRBV4-3 to TRBJ2-2. Germline V CDR1 and CDR2: LGHNA, YSLEER. This CDR3 has 15 amino acids. This chain's CDR3 is CASSQETLNTGELFF.

The rearrangement joins TRBV29-1 to TRBJ2-7. This CDR3 region has 14 residues. Germline lookup yields CDR1 SQVTM and CDR2 ANQGSEA. The CDR3 region is CSALSATSSYEQYF.

The genes are TRBV28 and TRBJ2-5; TCRdb proposes TRBD2, but this gene call is untestable without DNA. This CDR3 is 15 amino acids long. Germline CDR1 MDHEN, CDR2 SYDVKM. The chain's CDR3 is CASSLLAGPQETQYF.